This T cell receptor (beta chain) was found in a study of cytotoxic CD8 clonotypes in ibrutinib-treated CLL. About the study: A mean of around 270,000 productive templates and 94,082 productive rearrangements was obtained per sample. Study-wide results and limits: Clonality rose at ibrutinib response, held steady in sustained remission, and fell toward baseline at progression.

Assay: immunoSEQ multiplex PCR; the TCRdb copy retains only in-frame clones and omits some. The data hold just over 200,000 clones, with approximately 70% observed a single time. Between the trimmed V and J ends, which lost 0 bases and 1 base, there was a span of 9 bases. This CDR3 is 15 amino acids long. Details on this clone: Its antigen is unknown.

Genomic DNA in an amount of around 2 micrograms was extracted from cryopreserved PBMCs and used for the preparation of TCR beta libraries. The chain couples TRBV23-1 to TRBJ1-1; D possibly corresponds to TRBD1 (6 bases). TRBV23-1 qualifies as an ORF whose function is uncertain. The receptor's source is a human donor with chronic lymphocytic leukemia. The source was PBMCs, collected after 12 months of ibrutinib treatment. CDR3 sequence reads: CASSQSAGENTEAFF. The CDR3 region has the DNA TGCGCCAGCAGTCAATCGGCAGGGGAGAACACTGAAGCTTTCTTT.